This T cell receptor beta chain came from a study of CD8 T cells in ankylosing spondylitis. Study-level results: In ankylosing spondylitis patients, matched synovial fluid reportedly showed significant enrichment of disease-linked clones. As for the disease-linked clones, they showed a CD8+ phenotype and occurred at relatively low frequencies in peripheral blood. A TCR beta motif of about 8 highly homologous variants seemed to mark ankylosing spondylitis blood.

Germline V gene sequence: CDR1 SGHRS, CDR2 YFSETQ. J was trimmed by 2 bases and V by 0 bases; bases with no gene match: 3. The CDR3 has 15 residues. This clonotype was observed at least ten times. Its antigen is not identified. TCRdb ran MiXCR on the 5' RACE reads and lists one entry per CDR3 protein. The sample contains a few hundred thousand distinct CDR3 sequences, under 14% of which appear only once. Material for sequencing was blood, either unsorted or a sorted T cell fraction (not recorded which). This receptor was identified in a female donor with ankylosing spondylitis or in good health (not recorded which). The chain carries TRBV5-1 and TRBJ2-3, with 7 bases fitting TRBD2. Here the CDR3 reads CASSLGRGVTDTQYF. The CDR3 nucleotides read TGCGCCAGCAGCTTGGGTCGGGGGGTCACAGATACGCAGTATTTT.